Sequencing of this T cell receptor beta chain was carried out in a study of T cell changes during pregnancy in multiple sclerosis. Trimming shortened V by 4 bases and J by 7 bases, and 14 bases separated the two germline ends. Germline CDR1 and CDR2: LNHDA and SQIVND (reference sequence). The CDR3 contains 13 residues. Sequencing was performed with immunoSEQ multiplex PCR; in TCRdb, only in-frame clones are kept and a portion is missing. The data hold some 85,000 clones, with 90% to 95% observed a single time. Sequenced material: peripheral blood, taken in the second trimester of pregnancy. The chain recombines TRBV19 with TRBJ2-7, with D tentatively TRBD2 (6 bases). The TCR originated in a female donor with multiple sclerosis, enrolled in a pregnancy study. CDR3 sequence (DNA): TGTGCCAGTAGTACGGGACTCTACTGGGAGCAGTACTTC. The encoded protein is CASSTGLYWEQYF.